This record covers a single TCR beta chain. Its antigen is not yet known. No much larger clone is present one base from it, and per-base qualities are unavailable. V is pared back by 1 base and J by 5 bases, with 3 bases lying between the germline termini. From the germline V gene, CDR1 is SGHVS and CDR2 is FQNEAQ. The CDR3 spans 11 residues, from the cysteine through the phenylalanine. Only the CDR3 region is kept as DNA, spanning 33 bases read in frame from base 1. The CDR3 regions of human TCRbeta chains were analyzed by immunosequencing. In the paper's pipeline: TCRs in the repertoires were compared against a reference library of SARS-CoV-2-specific TCRs that had been generated with the MIRA antigen-specificity platform. Breadth was defined as the fraction of unique TCRs that were SARS-CoV-2-associated, and depth was defined as the fraction of total T cells that were SARS-CoV-2-associated. Using the MIRA data, every spike-specific TCR was mapped to the spike region that the TCR reacted to and assigned to either a CD4 or a CD8 class. Log10-transformed breadth and depth values were compared by one-way ANOVA with Sidak's multiple comparisons tests. TCRdb holds this immuneACCESS table with in-frame rearrangements only. Some clones are missing; in checked studies, unresolved V genes explain under half, and the rest has no known cause. V and J calls and clone size are as listed in that table; D and trimming were resolved from the DNA. The sample table contains under 100,000 clones; only one count was recorded for 70% to 90% of them. The ten top clones hold approximately 7.9% of the sample.

The source of the sample is a study of T cell responses to AZD1222 COVID-19 vaccine (dated by TCRdb to the early 2020s). For the study in its entirety: Because spike-specific TCR depth and breadth did not differ between the two schedules, AZD1222 recipients who got a second dose at roughly 4 weeks were pooled with those who got a second dose at roughly 12 weeks. Trial participants were enrolled by age into subgroups of 18-55, 56-69 and 70-plus years, and around 150, 28 and 57 TCR-sequenced participants, respectively, were included in these subgroups. A total of under 250 trial participants underwent TCR sequencing, of whom some 200 had received two doses of AZD1222 and 26 had received two doses of the MenACWY control vaccine. The investigation overall reported the following: Because no day 14 peak-response samples were available, the repertoires could be characterized only after the peak T cell response. A significant rise in spike-specific TCR breadth and depth was observed after two AZD1222 doses relative to day 0 and relative to MenACWY recipients. Participants were mostly white British, with more females than males. The authors suggested clonal diversity may have been underestimated. Epitopes outside the regions mutated in the B.1.351 and B.1.1.7 variants were reportedly recognized by nearly half of the unique spike-specific TCRs. The 56-69-year group was small, and its depth increase did not reach significance, likely because of low power. The whole spike protein was spanned by vaccine-associated CD4 TCRs, and dominant responses were seen in regions 160-218 and 743-854. Conclusions about previously exposed vaccinees are limited because only five or six AZD1222 recipients were SARS-CoV-2 seropositive at baseline.

Taken with the paper, the label for time point translates to: baseline before first vaccination. Samples from vaccinated people were obtained from the UK trials COV001 and COV002, which included a single-blind randomized controlled phase 2/3 trial of AZD1222 (ChAdOx1 nCoV-19) in healthy adults. For TCRbeta chain sequencing, PBMC samples from trial participants were taken at day 0 and at day 28 after the second dose. The TCR originated in an adult in good health. The sequences come from peripheral blood, collected on day 0 of AZD1222 vaccination. This sequence uses TRBV7-8 and TRBJ2-7, with the identity of the D gene unclear. In nucleotide form, the sequence is TGTGCCAGCAGCTTAGTCGACGAGCAGTACTTC. Its product reads: CASSLVDEQYF.